Listed below are T cell receptor beta chains from one sample, sequenced in a study of blood T cells in healthy people across ages. TCRdb redid the calling of the 5' RACE reads with MiXCR, one entry per CDR3 protein. This table holds hundreds of thousands of distinct CDR3 sequences, 25% found once. The sample was also linked to a second study, of T cells of mothers and their children.

Input material: blood. The origin of the receptors is a boy aged 10-17 years in good health. Both conserved end residues are part of each CDR3.

v_gene: TRBV11-2; j_gene: TRBJ2-5; CDR3aa: CASSSLLREQETQYF
v_gene: TRBV20-1; j_gene: TRBJ2-5; CDR3aa: CSALTGGEETQYF
v_gene: TRBV13; j_gene: TRBJ2-7; CDR3aa: CASSPHGDRYEQYF
v_gene: TRBV11-3; j_gene: TRBJ2-3; CDR3aa: CASSLWTSGGVDTQYF
v_gene: TRBV28; j_gene: TRBJ2-7; CDR3aa: CASSPGTVSSYEQYF
v_gene: TRBV7-8; j_gene: TRBJ2-7; CDR3aa: CASSLDGNEQYF
v_gene: TRBV5-5; j_gene: TRBJ2-3; CDR3aa: CASSWTSGGTHNPTDTQYF
v_gene: TRBV7-2; j_gene: TRBJ1-3; CDR3aa: CASSLALSRAPGNTIYF
v_gene: TRBV4-1; j_gene: TRBJ2-3; CDR3aa: CASSPSIEDTQYF
v_gene: TRBV15; j_gene: TRBJ2-5; CDR3aa: CATSRDIRELETQYF
v_gene: TRBV19; j_gene: TRBJ1-1; CDR3aa: CASGLQGPEAFF
v_gene: TRBV5-1; j_gene: TRBJ2-7; CDR3aa: CASSDPGVEQYF
v_gene: TRBV28; j_gene: TRBJ2-7; CDR3aa: CASSLSFYLAVREQYF
v_gene: TRBV6-1; j_gene: TRBJ2-7; CDR3aa: CASSGGSLEQYF
v_gene: TRBV3-1; j_gene: TRBJ1-3; CDR3aa: CASRGLSGNTIYF
v_gene: TRBV5-1; j_gene: TRBJ1-2; CDR3aa: CASSPTQEASYGYTF
v_gene: TRBV20-1; j_gene: TRBJ2-7; CDR3aa: CSASGEGAYEQYF
v_gene: TRBV4-1; j_gene: TRBJ2-2; CDR3aa: CASSQGYAGVVQLFF
v_gene: TRBV9; j_gene: TRBJ1-2; CDR3aa: CASSEVPMGGYTF
v_gene: TRBV27; j_gene: TRBJ1-4; CDR3aa: CASAKTFATNEKLFF
v_gene: TRBV5-1; j_gene: TRBJ2-7; CDR3aa: CASSLARLATYEQYF
v_gene: TRBV7-3; j_gene: TRBJ2-1; CDR3aa: CASSRGSGGKDEQFF
v_gene: TRBV12-3/TRBV12-4; j_gene: .; CDR3aa: CASSFWDRGRSEQFF
v_gene: TRBV24-1; j_gene: TRBJ1-2; CDR3aa: CATRGAGSYGYTF
v_gene: TRBV5-1; j_gene: TRBJ2-1; CDR3aa: CASSSRQGLLGDEQFF
v_gene: TRBV7-9; j_gene: TRBJ2-7; CDR3aa: CASRLEPGQGIYEQYF
v_gene: TRBV4-2; j_gene: TRBJ2-2; CDR3aa: CASSQDMGSGGTTGELFF
v_gene: TRBV7-9; j_gene: TRBJ1-4; CDR3aa: CASSSGVRPEKLFF
v_gene: TRBV29-1; j_gene: TRBJ2-7; CDR3aa: CSVEDQRGEQYF
v_gene: TRBV7-8; j_gene: TRBJ1-1; CDR3aa: CASSPRRLNTEAFF
v_gene: TRBV12-3/TRBV12-4; j_gene: TRBJ2-2; CDR3aa: CASRHLGHPLNTGELFF
v_gene: TRBV4-1; j_gene: TRBJ1-1; CDR3aa: CASSQEDGNTEAFF
v_gene: TRBV6-1; j_gene: .; CDR3aa: CASSEIVLAGGGETQYF
v_gene: TRBV11-2; j_gene: TRBJ2-2; CDR3aa: CASSPLNRGPNTGELFF
v_gene: TRBV29-1; j_gene: .; CDR3aa: CSVSSLLLNEQFF
v_gene: TRBV7-2; j_gene: TRBJ1-1; CDR3aa: CASSPAIGEREAFF
v_gene: TRBV28; j_gene: TRBJ2-1; CDR3aa: CASSRPEGSYNEQFF
v_gene: TRBV4-3; j_gene: .; CDR3aa: CASSQDWNGIDEQFF
v_gene: TRBV4-3; j_gene: TRBJ2-5; CDR3aa: CASSQDRAGKETQYF
v_gene: TRBV27; j_gene: TRBJ1-6; CDR3aa: CASSLAPRDSPLHF
v_gene: TRBV12-3/TRBV12-4; j_gene: TRBJ2-1; CDR3aa: CASSQDRRSYNEQFF
v_gene: TRBV2; j_gene: TRBJ1-5; CDR3aa: CASSGRGGTQHF